These T cell receptor beta chains were read from a single sample in a study of OX40 agonist ivuxolimab in advanced cancers. TCRdb's table, derived via immunoSEQ multiplex PCR, lists solely in-frame clones and lacks some. Seen here are approximately 65,000 clones, around 85% observed once, and the top ten hold roughly 0.79%. The material sequenced was CD4+ or CD8+ T cells sorted from blood, taken in a trial of the OX40 agonist ivuxolimab. The receptors come from an adult with an advanced solid tumor such as melanoma, head and neck, liver or kidney cancer. Both conserved end residues are trimmed from each CDR3.

V gene	J gene	CDR3 protein
TRBV6-6	TRBJ1-1	ASSAGPAYTEAF
TRBV5-8	TRBJ2-7	ASSLLRREQY
TRBV29-1	TRBJ2-7	SVVAGGPEEQY
TRBV5-1	TRBJ2-7	ASSGLAVYEQY
TRBV6-5	TRBJ2-3	ASSYRGDSSTDTQY
TRBV6-5	TRBJ1-1	ASSAEQGYTEAF
TRBV2	TRBJ2-5	ASSPGLAGVGTQY
TRBV5-1	TRBJ2-5	ASTPRTAEETQY
TRBV6-1	TRBJ2-7	ASSVSYEQY
TRBV21-1	TRBJ2-2	ASSKGNPPRAGELF
TRBV9	TRBJ2-7	ASSATDGGSVGQY
TRBV27	TRBJ2-5	ASSPRVRGRETQY
TRBV5-1	TRBJ2-5	ASISWRDQETQY
TRBV7-6	TRBJ1-4	ASSLATGATNEKLF
TRBV7-2	TRBJ1-3	ASSPIFGSGNTIY
TRBV10-3	TRBJ2-1	AISATGVGNEQF
TRBV9	TRBJ2-1	ASSVEISNEQF
TRBV5-1	TRBJ2-1	ASSATGQKGNEQF
TRBV5-1	TRBJ2-1	ASSKDRQDNEQF
TRBV18	TRBJ1-4	ASSPQSTLTTNEKLF
TRBV10-2	TRBJ2-7	ASFQGEAYEQY
TRBV28	TRBJ2-4	ASSEDPTRKNIQY
TRBV15	TRBJ2-5	ATGMGVQETQY
TRBV30	TRBJ2-2	AWDRGMATGELF
TRBV6-6	TRBJ1-2	ASSQGQVSPGYT
TRBV29-1	TRBJ2-7	SVEAPTKPYEQY
TRBV21-1	TRBJ1-1	ASSDRGAF
TRBV30	TRBJ1-1	ARGTGTEAF
TRBV9	TRBJ2-3	ASSVGWADTQY
TRBV29-1	TRBJ2-7	SVASPPLYEQY
TRBV6-5	TRBJ1-2	ASSYSAERYGYT
TRBV7-9	TRBJ2-7	ASSRRGEYEQY
TRBV5-4	TRBJ1-2	ASSLLTAGLGRNT
TRBV7-9	TRBJ1-4	ASSAGEGPVEKLF
TRBV6-9	TRBJ1-1	ASSPSTEAF
TRBV6-1	TRBJ2-5	ASSLQGVETQY
TRBV6-5	TRBJ1-1	ASSLDSSNTEAF
TRBV5-8	TRBJ1-5	ASSLPGRAGNQPQH
TRBV5-1	TRBJ2-3	ASSMARGTDTQY
TRBV9	TRBJ1-1	ASSVAPTGEAF
TRBV6-6	TRBJ1-3	ASSPEARSGNTIY
TRBV5-6	TRBJ1-2	ASSLHSGTGYT
TRBV27	TRBJ2-2	ASTGTAFTGELF
TRBV6-5	.	ASSYSLGSSSYEQY
TRBV9	TRBJ1-1	ASSPTYDGFTEAF
TRBV11-1	TRBJ1-2	ASSPEGGGMDYGYT
TRBV5-6	TRBJ1-2	ASSLAGWGQSYHT
TRBV5-1	TRBJ1-6	ASTAGLGEPLH
TRBV11-1	TRBJ1-6	ASSFGQVGSPLH
TRBV27	TRBJ2-7	ASSRKQSSYEQY
TRBV27	TRBJ2-1	ASSSFQQGTYNEQF
TRBV28	TRBJ1-1	ASSSTTGGAVGTEAF
TRBV9	TRBJ2-5	ASSAGWDTGWETQY
TRBV14	TRBJ2-3	ASSQPDTGKDTQY